The 32 T cell receptor beta chains listed next were all sequenced from one sample in a study of technical replicates of blood from several donors. Only in-frame clones appear in the TCRdb table, and some are missing; sequencing was by immunoSEQ multiplex PCR. The sample consists of about 68,000 clones, about 97% of them appearing once. The sample comprised T cells isolated from PBMCs. The receptors come from a human donor in good health.

V and J are TRBV9 and TRBJ2-1; 10 bases are shared with TRBD2. Germline lookup yields CDR1 SGDLS and CDR2 YYNGEE. This CDR3 has 16 residues. Trimming at V came to 3 bases and at J to 9 bases, leaving 12 bases not matched to a gene. CDR3 DNA: TGTGCCAGCAGCGGGGGTACTAGCGGGAACGTTGGTGAGCAGTTCTTC. It codes for CASSGGTSGNVGEQFF.

This chain joins TRBV4-1 and TRBJ2-5; 8 bases line up with TRBD1. After removal of 0 bases from V and 5 bases from J, the junction contained 8 bases not matched to a gene. The length of the CDR3 is 16 residues. The germline CDR1 and CDR2 sequences are MGHRA and YSYEKL. The CDR3 sequence: CASSQEGQGARETQYF. DNA for the CDR3: TGCGCCAGCAGCCAAGAAGGGCAGGGGGCGCGGGAGACCCAGTACTTC.

This clone showed up just once. The chain links TRBV4-1 to TRBJ1-1; 7 positions agree with TRBD1. V dropped 7 bases and J dropped 1; count of bases not matched to a gene: 6. This CDR3 has 14 amino acids. Per germline, CDR1 MGHRA and CDR2 YSYEKL. In DNA form, the CDR3 reads TGCGCCAGCAAGCCGGGACAGAAGAACACTGAAGCTTTCTTT. It is translated as CASKPGQKNTEAFF.

The chain employs TRBV27 and TRBJ2-7; TRBD1 matches at 10 bases. The V segment lost 3 bases and the J segment 5 bases; nucleotides outside the gene matches: 7. The germline CDR1 and CDR2 sequences are MNHEY and SMNVEV (reference sequence). The CDR3 runs to 15 residues. CDR3 sequence reads: CASSLTGGAGHEQYF. In nucleotides, the CDR3 is TGTGCCAGCAGTTTGACAGGGGGCGCCGGCCACGAGCAGTACTTC.

The J gene is TRBJ2-5, the V gene TRBV5-4, with D possibly matching TRBD1 (5 bases). The CDR3 is 16 amino acids. Germline V lookup: CDR1 SGHNT, CDR2 YYREEE (reference sequence). The germline V and J ends were trimmed by 0 bases and 2 bases, with 14 bases remaining between them. CDR3 sequence reads: CASSLGQGNPQETQYF. The CDR3 DNA follows: TGTGCCAGCAGCTTGGGGCAGGGAAACCCTCAAGAGACCCAGTACTTC.

This chain joins TRBV28 and TRBJ1-3, with D maybe TRBD1 (5 bases). From germline, CDR1 is MDHEN and CDR2 SYDVKM. Trimming pared 3 bases from V and 0 bases from J, leaving 9 bases between. The CDR3 runs to 15 residues. CDR3 protein: CASSFRGHSGNTIYF. Written as DNA, the CDR3 is TGTGCCAGCAGTTTTAGGGGTCACTCTGGAAACACCATATATTTT.

The chain couples TRBV5-1 to TRBJ2-1; 13 positions agree with TRBD2. The germline gives CDR1 SGHRS, CDR2 YFSETQ. V shed 4 bases, J shed 6 bases, and the junction held 4 bases outside the gene matches. There are 15 residues in the CDR3. This CDR3 reads CASSGTSGMRNEQFF. For the CDR3, the DNA is TGCGCCAGCAGCGGGACTAGCGGGATGCGCAATGAGCAGTTCTTC.

The rearrangement joins TRBV10-3 to TRBJ1-3; possibly TRBD1 for D (6 bases). V lost 0 bases to trimming and J lost 7 bases, with 7 bases between them. Germline V CDR1 and CDR2: ENHRY, SYGVKD. The CDR3 has 13 residues. The CDR3 loop is CAISESRGNTIYF. The CDR3 DNA reads TGTGCCATCAGTGAGTCAAGGGGGAACACCATATATTTT.

The chain links TRBV28 to TRBJ2-1; 7 bases are shared with TRBD2. The J segment lost 8 bases and the V segment lost 5 bases, leaving 9 bases of the junction unmatched. This CDR3 spans 14 amino acids. Germline V lookup: CDR1 MDHEN, CDR2 SYDVKM. CDR3 sequence (DNA): TGTGCCAGCAGTACCCGGGGGGTCCTCGATGAGCAGTTCTTC. Protein product: CASSTRGVLDEQFF.

The V and J genes are TRBV20-1 and TRBJ2-1; TRBD1 might be the D (5 bases). Trimming cost V 7 bases and J 5 bases, with 9 bases left between them. This CDR3 has 11 residues. Germline loops: CDR1 DFQATT, CDR2 SNEGSKA (reference sequence). DNA for the CDR3: TGCAGTGAAGGCAGGGACAATGAGCAGTTCTTC. This codes for CSEGRDNEQFF.

The V gene is TRBV7-3, the J gene TRBJ2-2; TRBD2 matches 13 bases. This CDR3 is 16 amino acids long. J was trimmed by 4 bases and V by 5 bases; bases with no gene match: 4. Germline CDR1 reads SGHTA; CDR2 reads FQGTGA. This CDR3 reads CASSLGLAGATGELFF. Here the CDR3 DNA reads TGTGCCAGCAGCCTAGGACTAGCGGGAGCCACCGGGGAGCTGTTTTTT.

This rearrangement joins TRBV9 to TRBJ2-1; possibly TRBD2 for D (5 bases). Trimming took off 0 bases at V and 13 bases at J, with 14 bases between the two ends. In germline, CDR1 is SGDLS, CDR2 YYNGEE. This CDR3 has 13 amino acids. The CDR3 sequence: CASSVDTDYNQFF. The CDR3 DNA reads as TGTGCCAGCAGCGTAGATACCGACTACAATCAGTTCTTC.

The V gene is TRBV28, the J gene TRBJ2-7; D may be TRBD1 (6 bases). Germline CDR1 reads MDHEN; CDR2 reads SYDVKM. This CDR3 spans 13 amino acids. The V gene lost 8 bases and the J gene lost 5 bases, with 16 bases spanning the gap. The CDR3 loop is CASLTRDIHEQYF. The DNA for the CDR3 is TGTGCCAGCCTAACCAGGGACATACACGAGCAGTACTTC.

V usage is TRBV5-1 and J usage is TRBJ2-1; 8 nucleotides align to TRBD2. J was trimmed by 7 bases and V by 0 bases; bases with no gene match: 0. The CDR3 is 13 residues long. CDR1 and CDR2 (germline): SGHRS, YFSETQ. The CDR3 loop reads CASSLGLANEQFF. For the CDR3, the DNA is TGCGCCAGCAGCTTGGGACTAGCGAATGAGCAGTTCTTC.

V gene TRBV7-9 combines with J gene TRBJ2-7; 7 bases are shared with TRBD2. The V gene end was trimmed by 3 bases and the J gene end by 5 bases; junction bases not matched to a gene: 13. This CDR3 spans 16 amino acids. Germline CDR1 reads SEHNR; CDR2 reads FQNEAQ (reference sequence). Written as DNA, the CDR3 is TGTGCCAGCAGCTTCGCCGTACTACAAGGGAGGGACGAGCAGTACTTC. It yields the protein CASSFAVLQGRDEQYF.

This chain connects TRBV27 to TRBJ2-5, with unresolved D. CDR3 length: 14 residues. Trimming took off 0 bases at V and 4 bases at J, with 9 bases between the two ends. The germline V gene encodes CDR1 MNHEY and CDR2 SMNVEV (reference sequence). This CDR3 is CASSLSALGETQYF. CDR3 DNA: TGTGCCAGCAGTTTATCGGCCCTAGGAGAGACCCAGTACTTC.

This sequence joins TRBV12-5 and TRBJ1-2; 9 bases map to TRBD1. The CDR3 length is 14 residues. Trimming removed 5 bases from V and 2 bases from J; junction bases left unmatched: 3. Germline V gives CDR1 LGHNT, CDR2 FRNRAP. The CDR3 sequence is CASGRGQGNYGYTF. Written as DNA, the CDR3 is TGTGCTAGTGGTCGCGGACAGGGGAACTATGGCTACACCTTC.

The chain is built from TRBV2 and TRBJ2-5, with 14 bases that match TRBD2. Unmatched junction bases numbered 2, after V lost 6 bases and J lost 5 bases. Germline assignment: CDR1 SNHLY and CDR2 FYNNEI. This CDR3 spans 14 amino acids. The CDR3 nucleotides read TGTGCCAGCAGCCGGACTAGCGGGAGGGAGACCCAGTACTTC. Its translation: CASSRTSGRETQYF.

This chain connects TRBV29-1 to TRBJ1-1, with D possibly being TRBD1 (5 bases). This CDR3 has 13 residues. Trimming took off 3 bases at V and 1 base at J, with 9 bases between the two ends. Germline V CDR1 and CDR2: SQVTM, ANQGSEA. CDR3 region: CSVDREGNTEAFF. CDR3 sequence (DNA): TGCAGCGTTGACAGGGAAGGGAACACTGAAGCTTTCTTT. Variable domain in full (rest from reference TRBV29-1 and TRBJ1-1): SAVISQKPSRDICQRGTSLTIQCQVDSQVTMMFWYRQQPGQSLTLIATANQGSEATYESGFVIDKFPISRPNLTFSTLTVSNMSPEDSSIYLCSVDREGNTEAFFGQGTRLTVV.

The rearrangement uses TRBV9 and TRBJ2-3; perhaps TRBD2 as D (6 bases). Per germline, CDR1 SGDLS and CDR2 YYNGEE. Trimming stripped 4 bases from V and 5 bases from J, with 14 bases between. There are 14 residues in the CDR3. The CDR3 region is CASSLGLQGDTQYF. CDR3 sequence (DNA): TGTGCCAGCAGCCTGGGACTCCAGGGAGATACGCAGTATTTT.

The rearrangement uses TRBV9 and TRBJ1-2; D call uncertain. Germline CDR1 reads SGDLS; CDR2 reads YYNGEE. The CDR3 totals 13 residues. The ends were cut back, 0 bases at V and 4 bases at J, with 7 bases in the middle. The CDR3 here is CASSVDGFYGYTF. CDR3 coding DNA: TGTGCCAGCAGCGTAGACGGGTTCTATGGCTACACCTTC.

This sequence joins TRBV29-1 and TRBJ2-1; D not resolved. V dropped 6 bases and J dropped 3 bases, with 21 bases sitting between them. CDR1 is SQVTM, CDR2 ANQGSEA, per germline. CDR3 length: 16 residues. The CDR3 sequence: CSVPFEVGQIYNEQFF. DNA for the CDR3: TGCAGCGTCCCGTTTGAAGTGGGCCAGATCTACAATGAGCAGTTCTTC.

CDR3 residues: CASSESGQETQYF. In nucleotides, the CDR3 is TGTGCCAGCAGTGAATCGGGGCAAGAGACCCAGTACTTC. This chain uses TRBV25-1 with TRBJ2-5, with a possible D match to TRBD2 (5 bases). The CDR3 spans 13 residues. Trimming pared 1 base from V and 2 bases from J, leaving 5 bases between. Germline CDR1 MGHDK, CDR2 SYGVNS.

The genes are TRBV11-2 and TRBJ1-1; D is ambiguous. The CDR3 spans 17 residues. The germline V and J ends were trimmed by 8 bases and 0 bases, with 22 bases remaining between them. CDR1 is SGHAT and CDR2 is FQNNGV in the germline V gene. CDR3 coding DNA: TGTGCCAGCCGCCTAGTTGGGTACCCGGGTATGAACACTGAAGCTTTCTTT. Its translation is CASRLVGYPGMNTEAFF.

The CDR3 DNA reads TGTGCCAGCAGTGAATATAAGCGGGAGATAAGCGATGAGCAGTTCTTC. Residues: CASSEYKREISDEQFF. The chain recombines TRBV25-1 with TRBJ2-1; 8 nucleotides align to TRBD2. Germline V gene lookup returns CDR1 MGHDK and CDR2 SYGVNS. Trimming cost V 0 bases and J 8 bases; bases outside gene matches: 9. This CDR3 has 16 amino acids.

The CDR3 reads CATSELALQETQYF. The CDR3 DNA sequence: TGTGCCACCTCCGAACTAGCCCTACAAGAGACCCAGTACTTC. The chain employs TRBV7-7 and TRBJ2-5, with TRBD2 as a possible D gene (6 bases). V lost 10 bases to trimming and J lost 2 bases, with 17 bases between them. This CDR3 is built from 14 residues. Germline V gives CDR1 SSHAT, CDR2 FNYEAQ (reference sequence).

The V gene is TRBV18, the J gene TRBJ2-7; D unclear. CDR3 size: 12 residues. Germline CDR1 KGHSH, CDR2 LQKENI. Trimming took 3 bases from V and 4 from J, leaving 7 bases between them. CDR3 sequence: CASSPSSYEQYF. DNA for the CDR3: TGTGCCAGCTCACCCTCCAGTTACGAGCAGTACTTC.

The chain combines TRBV21-1 with TRBJ1-1. TRBV21-1 is flagged as a pseudogene. CDR3 length equals 14 residues. The CDR3 region is CASSLRDGNTEAFF. As DNA, the CDR3 is TGTGCCAGCAGCCTGCGGGACGGAAACACTGAAGCTTTCTTT.

The rearrangement joins TRBV5-1 to TRBJ2-3; 10 bases are a match to TRBD2. Germline CDR1 reads SGHRS; CDR2 reads YFSETQ. This CDR3 spans 15 amino acids. Trimming cost V 0 bases and J 6 bases; bases outside gene matches: 4. The CDR3 loop reads CASSLVAGLADTQYF. The CDR3 region has the DNA TGCGCCAGCAGCTTGGTAGCGGGACTAGCGGATACGCAGTATTTT.

V and J are TRBV5-1 and TRBJ1-1, with a weak D call TRBD1 (5 bases). Per germline, CDR1 SGHRS and CDR2 YFSETQ. V gave up 4 bases and J gave up 2 bases, with 18 bases separating them. The CDR3 has 16 residues. This chain's CDR3 is CASSRRGTDSNTEAFF. CDR3 nucleotide sequence: TGCGCCAGCAGCCGACGGGGGACCGACAGTAACACTGAAGCTTTCTTT.

The chain employs TRBV5-1 and TRBJ1-2; TRBD1 might be the D (6 bases). V gave up 5 bases and J gave up 2 bases, with 16 bases separating them. CDR3 length: 15 amino acids. CDR1 SGHRS and CDR2 YFSETQ come from the germline V gene. The DNA for the CDR3 is TGCGCCAGCAGACATCCTGGCAGGGGCAACTATGGCTACACCTTC. Its translation: CASRHPGRGNYGYTF.

V is TRBV10-3 and J is TRBJ1-1; TRBD1 is a possible D gene (5 bases). There are 14 residues in the CDR3. Trimming took 4 bases from V and 3 from J, leaving 12 bases between them. Germline CDR1 is ENHRY and CDR2 is SYGVKD. This CDR3 is CAISGGVRDTEAFF. The CDR3 bases are TGTGCCATCAGTGGGGGGGTTCGGGACACTGAAGCTTTCTTT.